A selection of T cell receptor beta chains follows, all from one sample in a study of blood T cell repertoires in COVID-19. The protocol was immunoSEQ multiplex PCR, while the TCRdb copy is restricted to in-frame clones and leaves out a portion. Here the sample spans under 200,000 clones, about 85% being singletons. Material for sequencing was peripheral blood. The receptors were sampled from a man between 18 and 29 years old with acute or convalescent COVID-19. Both conserved end residues are part of each CDR3. The D gene is left open where the match is weak. Size tells how often a clone was seen (once, few, many) or the class of an expanded clone, and some rows leave it out.

CDR3nt: TGTGCCAGCAGCCCTGGACTGCTTAATGAAAAACTGTTTTTT
CDR3aa: CASSPGLLNEKLFF
abundance: NA
d_gene: NA
v_gene: TRBV14
j_gene: TRBJ1-4

CDR3nt: TGTGCCAGCAGTTTTCTCGGGGATAAGGGCACTGAAGCTTTCTTT
CDR3aa: CASSFLGDKGTEAFF
abundance: NA
d_gene: NA
v_gene: TRBV27
j_gene: TRBJ1-1

CDR3nt: TGCAGTGCTAGAGCGGGGTCTGAAGCTTTCTTT
CDR3aa: CSARAGSEAFF
abundance: NA
d_gene: NA
v_gene: TRBV20-1
j_gene: TRBJ1-1

CDR3nt: TGCGCCAGCAGCCGGAGTGTCGGGGAGGGGAATGAGCAGTTCTTC
CDR3aa: CASSRSVGEGNEQFF
abundance: once
d_gene: TRBD2
v_gene: TRBV4-1
j_gene: TRBJ2-1

CDR3nt: TGTGCCAGCAGCCAAGACGGAGATACGCAGTATTTT
CDR3aa: CASSQDGDTQYF
abundance: NA
d_gene: NA
v_gene: TRBV3-1/TRBV3-2
j_gene: TRBJ2-3

CDR3nt: TGTGCCAGCAGCCCCCCGGCGCTAGCGGGCGAAAAACTGTTTTTT
CDR3aa: CASSPPALAGEKLFF
abundance: once
d_gene: NA
v_gene: TRBV28
j_gene: TRBJ1-4

CDR3nt: TGCGCCAGCAGCCCTAAATACAGGGATAGCAATCAGCCCCAGCATTTT
CDR3aa: CASSPKYRDSNQPQHF
abundance: NA
d_gene: NA
v_gene: TRBV5-1
j_gene: TRBJ1-5

CDR3nt: TGTGCCATCCAACCCGACAGGGGGCTGAACACTGAAGCTTTCTTT
CDR3aa: CAIQPDRGLNTEAFF
abundance: NA
d_gene: TRBD1
v_gene: TRBV6-5
j_gene: TRBJ1-1

CDR3nt: TGCGCCAGCAGCTTGATTCCGGATTCAGGGGCCGAGCAGTACTTC
CDR3aa: CASSLIPDSGAEQYF
abundance: NA
d_gene: NA
v_gene: TRBV5-1
j_gene: TRBJ2-7

CDR3nt: TGTGCCAGCAGTTTATCGATGGCTCATGAGCAGTTCTTC
CDR3aa: CASSLSMAHEQFF
abundance: few
d_gene: NA
v_gene: TRBV27
j_gene: TRBJ2-1

CDR3nt: TGTGCCAGCAGTTTAGACCAAACTATCAATCAGCCCCAGCATTTT
CDR3aa: CASSLDQTINQPQHF
abundance: NA
d_gene: NA
v_gene: TRBV28
j_gene: TRBJ1-5

CDR3nt: TGCAGCGGTGGAACAGGGGCGGGGGAAAAACTGTTTTTT
CDR3aa: CSGGTGAGEKLFF
abundance: NA
d_gene: TRBD1
v_gene: TRBV29-1
j_gene: TRBJ1-4

CDR3nt: TGTGCCAGCAGCCAAACAGCCTCCATGGGGACCCAGTACTTC
CDR3aa: CASSQTASMGTQYF
abundance: NA
d_gene: NA
v_gene: TRBV3-1/TRBV3-2
j_gene: TRBJ2-5

CDR3nt: TGTGCCACCAGTGATTTGCAGCGGGGGGGTCGTAATGAGCAGTTCTTC
CDR3aa: CATSDLQRGGRNEQFF
abundance: NA
d_gene: TRBD2
v_gene: TRBV24-1
j_gene: TRBJ2-1

CDR3nt: TGTGCCAGCAGCTCCCCCTCTAGCTCCTACAATGAGCAGTTCTTC
CDR3aa: CASSSPSSSYNEQFF
abundance: NA
d_gene: NA
v_gene: TRBV3-1/TRBV3-2
j_gene: TRBJ2-1

CDR3nt: TGTGCCAGCAGTCCAACCCCGTGGGGAGGTGAAAAACTGTTTTTT
CDR3aa: CASSPTPWGGEKLFF
abundance: NA
d_gene: NA
v_gene: TRBV27
j_gene: TRBJ1-4

CDR3nt: TGTGCCAGTAGCCGCAAGCGGGGCAATGAGCAGTTCTTC
CDR3aa: CASSRKRGNEQFF
abundance: NA
d_gene: TRBD2
v_gene: TRBV19
j_gene: TRBJ2-1

CDR3nt: TGTGCCAGCAGCGGCGACAGGGCGGTCACAGATACGCAGTATTTT
CDR3aa: CASSGDRAVTDTQYF
abundance: NA
d_gene: TRBD1
v_gene: TRBV9
j_gene: TRBJ2-3

CDR3nt: TGCGCCAGCAGCTTGCGTGACAGCCTCTACAATGAGCAGTTCTTC
CDR3aa: CASSLRDSLYNEQFF
abundance: NA
d_gene: NA
v_gene: TRBV5-1
j_gene: TRBJ2-1

CDR3nt: TGTGCCAGCAACCCCGGACAGCCCGGAGCCAAAAACATTCAGTACTTC
CDR3aa: CASNPGQPGAKNIQYF
abundance: NA
d_gene: NA
v_gene: TRBV5-6
j_gene: TRBJ2-4

CDR3nt: TGTGCCTGGAGTGTACTGGGGAGCCCTGAAGCTTTCTTT
CDR3aa: CAWSVLGSPEAFF
abundance: NA
d_gene: NA
v_gene: TRBV30
j_gene: TRBJ1-1

CDR3nt: TGCGCCAGCAGTGAGACGGGGTATACGCAGTATTTT
CDR3aa: CASSETGYTQYF
abundance: NA
d_gene: NA
v_gene: TRBV10-1
j_gene: TRBJ2-3

CDR3nt: TGCGCCAGCAGTGAGGAGGGAGGGCTTCAGCCCCAGCATTTT
CDR3aa: CASSEEGGLQPQHF
abundance: NA
d_gene: NA
v_gene: TRBV10-2
j_gene: TRBJ1-5

CDR3nt: TGTGCCTGGAGTGTAGGGCGGTGGGGACAGGGTGTCTCTGGGGCCAACGTCCTGACTTTC
CDR3aa: CAWSVGRWGQGVSGANVLTF
abundance: NA
d_gene: TRBD1
v_gene: TRBV30
j_gene: TRBJ2-6

CDR3nt: TGTGCCACCAGTGATAAGGGGGCAGGAACCGGGGAGCTGTTTTTT
CDR3aa: CATSDKGAGTGELFF
abundance: few
d_gene: TRBD1
v_gene: TRBV24-1
j_gene: TRBJ2-2

CDR3nt: TGTGCCACCAGTGATCCAATAACGACGGGGGAGACCCAGTACTTC
CDR3aa: CATSDPITTGETQYF
abundance: NA
d_gene: NA
v_gene: TRBV24-1
j_gene: TRBJ2-5

CDR3nt: TGTGCCAGCAGTGAATTAGGGGGCCGGAGGGAAAAACTGTTTTTT
CDR3aa: CASSELGGRREKLFF
abundance: NA
d_gene: TRBD1
v_gene: TRBV25-1
j_gene: TRBJ1-4

CDR3nt: TGTGCCAGCAGTTACTCAGGGGATGGCAATGAAAAACTGTTTTTT
CDR3aa: CASSYSGDGNEKLFF
abundance: NA
d_gene: NA
v_gene: TRBV6-5
j_gene: TRBJ1-4

CDR3nt: TGTGCCAGTAGTATTGAAGGGGGTCGTCGAGAGACCCAGTACTTC
CDR3aa: CASSIEGGRRETQYF
abundance: NA
d_gene: NA
v_gene: TRBV19
j_gene: TRBJ2-5

CDR3nt: TGTGCCAGCAGGGGCGGGGGGGCCCCCACAGATACGCAGTATTTT
CDR3aa: CASRGGGAPTDTQYF
abundance: NA
d_gene: TRBD2
v_gene: TRBV5-4
j_gene: TRBJ2-3